This T cell receptor (beta chain) was identified during a study of blood T cells in healthy people across ages (dated by TCRdb to the mid-2010s). Background on the whole study: In model experiments, roughly one uniquely barcoded TCR beta cDNA molecule per two T cells was captured by template switching. Age-related changes in TCR beta repertoire diversity were measured in the study by deep sequencing normalized with unique cDNA molecular identifiers. Four age groups were formed from the donors: young (average approximately 16 years), middle-aged (less than 40), aged (62) and long-lived (around 82). To avoid experimental bias, donors of different ages were distributed randomly across sequencing lanes. Two additional independent replicas of 1 million unique cDNA reads from the same blood draw were analyzed for two donors (one aged 18 to 30 and one aged 80 or older). Study-level results and caveats: Total diversity estimates from one million sequenced T cells were considered lower bounds and underestimates. Conclusive comparison of naive and antigen-experienced compartments was prevented by the profiling of bulk unsorted PBMCs. Compared with the aged group, the long-lived group had more naive CD4+ T cells, fewer expanded clones and increased TCR diversity, suggesting age selection. The percentage of naive T cells measured by flow cytometry correlated strongly with observed TCR beta diversity. Donor CMV infection status was unknown, potentially confounding age-related changes in expanded clonotypes. As age increased, observed TCR beta diversity per million T cells dropped in a roughly linear way, and a significant reduction was already evident by age 40.

Receptor amplification or capture employed 5' RACE. The listed sequencing device is Illumina HiSeq 2500. A second PCR of roughly 6 to 11 cycles was run with a J-beta primer mix and a sample-barcoded 5' primer. A unique molecular identifier was introduced onto each TCR beta cDNA molecule by a template-switch 5' adaptor carrying 12 random nucleotides. Each sample yielded at least 3 million CDR3-containing paired-end reads. All of the RNA was converted into first-strand cDNA using the Mint cDNA synthesis kit, with a TRBC-specific oligonucleotide serving as the primer. After uracil-DNA glycosylase treatment, a first 18-cycle PCR used universal primers M1SS and BC2_uni_R on all cDNA. In the source study's methods: For normalization, 1 million high-quality reads were randomly selected from each sample, with every read carrying a distinct molecular identifier. Reads sharing molecular identifiers were discarded rather than binned into consensus sequences. CDR3 identification, clonotype clustering and error correction used MiTCR with a Q25 quality threshold and the strictest error-elimination algorithm. A nonparametric unseen species model using Euler transformation provided a lower-bound estimate of total TCR beta diversity. TCRdb applied fastp at Q25 and MiXCR to the public reads, then kept only in-frame beta chains. Every distinct CDR3 protein forms one entry, paired with its most common genes and DNA. The V and J calls and clone size are TCRdb's, not the authors'. This sample has around 750,000 distinct CDR3 sequences in its table, and approximately 53% of those were observed once. The ten largest clones add up to around 40% of the sample.

Systemically healthy Caucasian individuals from Russia, roughly 40 in total and aged about 6 to 95 years, were included as donors. Roughly 11 milliliters of peripheral blood were drawn from each donor into EDTA-treated Vacutainer tubes. Ficoll-Paque density-gradient centrifugation was used to isolate PBMCs, with at least 6 million obtained per sample. Total RNA, at least 6 micrograms per sample, was extracted from PBMCs with Trizol reagent. Naive CD45RAhigh/CD27high T cell percentages were measured by flow cytometry on a PBMC aliquot from every donor. V is pruned by 2 bases and J by 6 bases, leaving 8 bases of the junction without a gene match. Per the germline V gene, MNHEY is the CDR1 and SVGAGI is the CDR2. The CDR3 holds 15 amino acids from the cysteine to the phenylalanine. Solely the CDR3 DNA is kept, with 45 bases framed from the first base. The table lists this clonotype with a count of one. There is no known antigen for this receptor. No much larger clone is present one base from it, and per-base qualities are unavailable. A single read constitutes weak evidence.

This sequence originates from an elderly man in good health. Input material: blood. Rearrangement joined TRBV6-5 to TRBJ2-7, and 9 junction bases match TRBD2. The base sequence is TGTGCCAGCAGTTACCCAGGGCTAGCGGGAACCGAGCAGTACTTC. This gives the protein CASSYPGLAGTEQYF.